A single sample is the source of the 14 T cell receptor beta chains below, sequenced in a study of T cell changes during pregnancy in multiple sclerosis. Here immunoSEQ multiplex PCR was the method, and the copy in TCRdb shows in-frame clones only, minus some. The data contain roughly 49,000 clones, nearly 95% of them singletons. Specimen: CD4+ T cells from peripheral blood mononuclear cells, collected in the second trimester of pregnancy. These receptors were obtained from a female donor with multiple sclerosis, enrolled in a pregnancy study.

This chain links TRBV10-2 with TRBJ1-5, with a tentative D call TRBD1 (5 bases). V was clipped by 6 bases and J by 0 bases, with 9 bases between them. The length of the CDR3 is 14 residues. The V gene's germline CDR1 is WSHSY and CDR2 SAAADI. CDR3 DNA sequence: TGCGCCAGCAGCAGGGTGGGTAGCAATCAGCCCCAGCATTTT. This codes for CASSRVGSNQPQHF.

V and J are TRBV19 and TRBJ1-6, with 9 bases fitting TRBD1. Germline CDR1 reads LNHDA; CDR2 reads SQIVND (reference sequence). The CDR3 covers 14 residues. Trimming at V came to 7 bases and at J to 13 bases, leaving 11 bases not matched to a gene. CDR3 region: CASTLGQGFTPLHF. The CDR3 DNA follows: TGTGCCAGTACCCTGGGACAGGGATTCACCCCCCTCCACTTT.

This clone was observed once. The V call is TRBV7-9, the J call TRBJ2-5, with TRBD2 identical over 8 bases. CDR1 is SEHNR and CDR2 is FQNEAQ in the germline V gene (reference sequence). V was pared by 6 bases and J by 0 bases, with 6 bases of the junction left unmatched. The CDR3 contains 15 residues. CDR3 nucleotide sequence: TGTGCCAGCAGGCGATTAGCGGGGTACCAAGAGACCCAGTACTTC. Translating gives CASRRLAGYQETQYF.

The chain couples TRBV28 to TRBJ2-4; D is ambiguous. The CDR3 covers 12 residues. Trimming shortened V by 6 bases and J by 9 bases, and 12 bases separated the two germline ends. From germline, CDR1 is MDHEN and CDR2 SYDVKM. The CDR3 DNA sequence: TGTGCCAGCAGCACCCCCCACGGCATTCAGTACTTC. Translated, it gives CASSTPHGIQYF.

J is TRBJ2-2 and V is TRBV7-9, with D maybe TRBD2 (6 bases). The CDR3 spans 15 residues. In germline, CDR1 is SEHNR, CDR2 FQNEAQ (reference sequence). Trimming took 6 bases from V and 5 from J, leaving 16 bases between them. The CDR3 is CASRGTSSGTGELFF. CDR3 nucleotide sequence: TGTGCCAGCAGAGGTACTAGCTCGGGGACCGGGGAGCTGTTTTTT.

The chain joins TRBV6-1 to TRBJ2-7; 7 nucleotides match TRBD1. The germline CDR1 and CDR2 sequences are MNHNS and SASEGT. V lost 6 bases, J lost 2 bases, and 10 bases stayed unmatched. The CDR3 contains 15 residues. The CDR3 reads CASSGIRGIAYEQYF. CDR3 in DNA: TGTGCCAGCAGCGGAATCAGGGGGATTGCCTACGAGCAGTACTTC.

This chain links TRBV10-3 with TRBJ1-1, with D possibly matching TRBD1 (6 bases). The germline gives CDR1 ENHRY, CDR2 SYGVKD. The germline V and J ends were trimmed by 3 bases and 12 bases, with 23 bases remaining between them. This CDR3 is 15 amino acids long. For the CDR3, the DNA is TGTGCCATCAGTGAACCAGGGAGGGACATTCCCGAACCTTTCTTT. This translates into CAISEPGRDIPEPFF.

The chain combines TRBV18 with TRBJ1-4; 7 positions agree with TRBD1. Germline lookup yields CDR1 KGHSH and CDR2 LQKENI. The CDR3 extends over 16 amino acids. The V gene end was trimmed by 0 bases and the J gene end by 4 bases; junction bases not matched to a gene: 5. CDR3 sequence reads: CASSPPRAGGNEKLFF. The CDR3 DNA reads TGTGCCAGCTCACCACCCAGGGCAGGGGGTAATGAAAAACTGTTTTTT.

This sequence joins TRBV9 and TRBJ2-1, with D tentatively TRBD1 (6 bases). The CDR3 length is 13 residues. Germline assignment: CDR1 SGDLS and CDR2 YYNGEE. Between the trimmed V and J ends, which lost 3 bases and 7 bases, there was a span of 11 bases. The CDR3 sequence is CASSDYRVNEQFF. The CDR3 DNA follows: TGTGCCAGCAGCGACTACAGGGTAAATGAGCAGTTCTTC.

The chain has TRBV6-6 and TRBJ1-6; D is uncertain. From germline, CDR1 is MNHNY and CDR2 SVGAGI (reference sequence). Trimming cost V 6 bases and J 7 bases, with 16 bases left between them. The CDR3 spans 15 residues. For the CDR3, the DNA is TGTGCCAGCAGCACTCGGAGGACCCCGAATTCACCCCTCCACTTT. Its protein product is CASSTRRTPNSPLHF.

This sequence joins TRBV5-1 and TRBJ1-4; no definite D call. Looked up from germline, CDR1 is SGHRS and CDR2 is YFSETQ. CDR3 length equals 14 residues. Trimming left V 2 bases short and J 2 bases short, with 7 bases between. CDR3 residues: CASSFGSTNEKLFF. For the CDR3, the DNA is TGCGCCAGCAGCTTCGGGTCCACTAATGAAAAACTGTTTTTT. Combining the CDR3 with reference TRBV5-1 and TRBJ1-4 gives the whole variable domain KAGVTQTPRYLIKTRGQQVTLSCSPISGHRSVSWYQQTPGQGLQFLFEYFSETQRNKGNFPGRFSGRQFSNSRSEMNVSTLELGDSALYLCASSFGSTNEKLFFGSGTQLSVL.

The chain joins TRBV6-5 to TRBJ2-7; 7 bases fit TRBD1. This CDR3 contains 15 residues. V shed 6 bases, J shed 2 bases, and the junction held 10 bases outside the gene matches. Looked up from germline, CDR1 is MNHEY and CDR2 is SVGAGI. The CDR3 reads CASRTTGMPTYEQYF. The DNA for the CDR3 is TGTGCCAGCAGAACGACAGGGATGCCGACCTACGAGCAGTACTTC.

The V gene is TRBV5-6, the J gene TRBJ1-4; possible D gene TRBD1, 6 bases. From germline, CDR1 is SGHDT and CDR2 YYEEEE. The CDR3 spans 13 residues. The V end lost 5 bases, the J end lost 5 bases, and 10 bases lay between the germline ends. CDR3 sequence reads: CASRDSLNEKLFF. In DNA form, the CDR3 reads TGTGCCAGCAGGGACAGTCTAAATGAAAAACTGTTTTTT.

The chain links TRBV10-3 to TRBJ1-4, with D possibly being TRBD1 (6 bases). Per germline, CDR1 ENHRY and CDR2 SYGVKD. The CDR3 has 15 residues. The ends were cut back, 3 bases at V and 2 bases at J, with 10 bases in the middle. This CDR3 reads CAISDLQGTNEKLFF. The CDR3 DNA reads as TGTGCCATCAGTGACCTACAGGGTACTAATGAAAAACTGTTTTTT.